These 4 T cell receptor beta chains were all obtained from the same sample, sequenced in a study of CD4 T cell repertoires and nickel. TCRdb passed the RT-PCR reads through MiXCR, listing each CDR3 protein once. The sample carries some 250 distinct CDR3 sequences, approximately 80% recorded once. Specimen: CD4+ T cells from blood, not recorded whether cultured. The source is a human donor in a nickel allergy study, with or without nickel allergy (not recorded which). It is not recorded whether this sample comes from one donor or several.

The chain is built from TRBV23-1 and TRBJ1-1, with D possibly matching TRBD1 (5 bases). TRBV23-1 is reported as an ORF; its role is uncertain. The CDR3 extends over 17 amino acids. Trimming cost V 4 bases and J 0 bases, with 18 bases left between them. CDR3 nucleotides: TGCGCCAGCAGTCCGCATAGACAGACACTATTGAACACTGAAGCTTTCTTT. It specifies CASSPHRQTLLNTEAFF.

This chain links TRBV18 with TRBJ1-2; 9 nucleotides line up with TRBD1. This CDR3 has 15 amino acids. Germline V lookup: CDR1 KGHSH, CDR2 LQKENI. Trimming cost V 2 bases and J 8 bases; bases outside gene matches: 9. DNA of the CDR3: TGTGCCAGCTCACCAGGGGACAGGGAGCTGAAGGGCTACACCTTC. Its protein is CASSPGDRELKGYTF.

The chain has TRBV24-1 and TRBJ1-2; 8 bases line up with TRBD1. The length of the CDR3 is 13 residues. Germline values: CDR1 KGHDR, CDR2 SFDVKD. The V segment lost 3 bases and the J segment 5 bases; nucleotides outside the gene matches: 1. This CDR3 is CATSDDRGYGYTF. CDR3 bases: TGTGCCACCAGTGATGACAGGGGTTATGGCTACACCTTC.

The CDR3 reads CASSYEGGTNEKLFF. The CDR3 coding sequence is TGTGCCAGCAGTTACGAGGGGGGAACTAATGAAAAACTGTTTTTT. The chain couples TRBV6-5 to TRBJ1-4; possibly TRBD1 for D (6 bases). The CDR3 spans 15 residues. The V gene lost 2 bases and the J gene lost 1 base, with 8 bases spanning the gap. Germline assignment: CDR1 MNHEY and CDR2 SVGAGI.